This T cell receptor beta chain was captured in a study of blood T cell repertoires in COVID-19. Study information: Donors in the United States, Italy and Spain gave samples during acute or convalescent COVID-19. The cDNA or gDNA used as material had been derived from T cells, B-cell-depleted T cells, or PBMCs.

Profiling relied on immunoSEQ multiplex PCR, and the TCRdb table lists in-frame clones only, not all of them. The repertoire includes 90,000 or so clones, around 90% of them detected once, and 4.5% to 5.5% sits in the top ten. The CDR3 extends over 14 amino acids. CDR1 is SEHNR and CDR2 is FQNEAQ in the germline V gene (reference sequence). Trimming cost V 5 bases and J 2 bases; bases outside gene matches: 6. The TCR originated in a man in his 60s with COVID-19, enrolled during active disease. The sequencing sample was made of peripheral blood. The chain has TRBV7-9 and TRBJ2-7; TRBD2 aligns across 7 bases. CDR3 sequence (DNA): TGTGCCAGCAGCCCCGGCGGGAGCGCCTACGAGCAGTACTTC. It codes for CASSPGGSAYEQYF.